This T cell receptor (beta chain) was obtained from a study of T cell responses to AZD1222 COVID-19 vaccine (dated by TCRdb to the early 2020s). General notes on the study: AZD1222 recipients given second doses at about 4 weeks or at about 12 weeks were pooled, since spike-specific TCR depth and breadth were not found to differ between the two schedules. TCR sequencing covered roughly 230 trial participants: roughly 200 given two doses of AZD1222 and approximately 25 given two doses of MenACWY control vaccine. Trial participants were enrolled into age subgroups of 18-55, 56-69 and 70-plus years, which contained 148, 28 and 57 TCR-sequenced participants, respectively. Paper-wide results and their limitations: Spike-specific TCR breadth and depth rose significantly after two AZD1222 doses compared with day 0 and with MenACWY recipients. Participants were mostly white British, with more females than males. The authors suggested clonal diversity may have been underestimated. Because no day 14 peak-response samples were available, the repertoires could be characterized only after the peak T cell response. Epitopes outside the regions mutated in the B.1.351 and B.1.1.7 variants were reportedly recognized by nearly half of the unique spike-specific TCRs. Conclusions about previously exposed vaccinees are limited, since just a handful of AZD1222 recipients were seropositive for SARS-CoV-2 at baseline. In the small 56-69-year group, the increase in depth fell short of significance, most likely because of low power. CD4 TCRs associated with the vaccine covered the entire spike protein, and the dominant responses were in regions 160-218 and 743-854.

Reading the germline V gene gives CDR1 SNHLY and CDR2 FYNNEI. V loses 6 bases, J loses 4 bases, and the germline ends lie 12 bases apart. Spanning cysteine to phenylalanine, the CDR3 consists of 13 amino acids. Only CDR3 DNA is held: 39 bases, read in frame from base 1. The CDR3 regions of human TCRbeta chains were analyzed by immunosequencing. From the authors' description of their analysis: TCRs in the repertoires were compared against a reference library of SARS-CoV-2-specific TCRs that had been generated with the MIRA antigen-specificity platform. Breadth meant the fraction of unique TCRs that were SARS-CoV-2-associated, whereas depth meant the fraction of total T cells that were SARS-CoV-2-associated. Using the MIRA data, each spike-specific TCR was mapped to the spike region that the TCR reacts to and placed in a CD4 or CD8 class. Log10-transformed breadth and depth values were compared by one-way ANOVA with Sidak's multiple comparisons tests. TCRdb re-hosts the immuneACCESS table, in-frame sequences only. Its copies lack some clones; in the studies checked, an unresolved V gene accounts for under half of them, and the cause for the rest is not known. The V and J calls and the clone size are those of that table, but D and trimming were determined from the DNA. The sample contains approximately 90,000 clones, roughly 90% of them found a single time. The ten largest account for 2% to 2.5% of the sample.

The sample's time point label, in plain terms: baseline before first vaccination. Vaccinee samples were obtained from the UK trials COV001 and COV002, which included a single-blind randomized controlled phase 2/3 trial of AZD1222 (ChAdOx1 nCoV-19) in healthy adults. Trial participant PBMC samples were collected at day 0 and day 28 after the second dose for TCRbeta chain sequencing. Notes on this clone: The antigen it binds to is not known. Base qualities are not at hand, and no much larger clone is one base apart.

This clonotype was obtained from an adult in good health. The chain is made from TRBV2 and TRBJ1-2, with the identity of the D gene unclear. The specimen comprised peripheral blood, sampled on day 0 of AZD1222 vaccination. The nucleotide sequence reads TGTGCCAGCAGCGAACAGAACCCCTATGGCTACACCTTC. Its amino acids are CASSEQNPYGYTF.